Listed below are T cell receptor beta chains from one sample, sequenced in a study of shared clonotypes between healthy human individuals. Assay used: immunoSEQ multiplex PCR; TCRdb lists only in-frame clones, some missing. The profile shows about 640,000 clones, about two thirds of them singletons. Sequenced input: memory CD4+ T cells sorted from blood. Receptors originate from a woman in her thirties in good health. Each CDR3 is given with its conserved first and last residue. The order of the fields is J gene, V gene, CDR3 protein.

TRBJ2-3	TRBV5-1	CASSENRVLDTQYF
TRBJ1-2	TRBV28	CAGGRPNYGYTF
TRBJ1-1	TRBV29-1	CSVTLGRGNTEAFF
TRBJ1-2	TRBV28	CASRDSLSNYGYTF
TRBJ1-1	TRBV5-1	CASSWGPESPEAFF
TRBJ2-2	TRBV6-5	CASSYSKGSAGGELFF
TRBJ2-1	TRBV29-1	CSVEAWTSGRGEYNEQFF
TRBJ2-7	TRBV6-1	CASTRAGDIYEQYF
TRBJ2-7	TRBV7-9	CASSSGLAGNEQYF
TRBJ2-7	TRBV5-1	CASSLEGAYEQYF
TRBJ2-1	TRBV5-1	CASSLAVGAYNEQFF
TRBJ2-7	TRBV11-1	CASSFGGLNYEQYF
TRBJ2-1	TRBV7-3	CASSLGSGGSYNEQFF
TRBJ1-1	TRBV7-8	CASSFGTNTEAFF
TRBJ2-3	TRBV6-1	CASNLAGVVDTQYF
TRBJ2-1	TRBV7-3	CASSSAGQGSNEQFF
TRBJ2-1	TRBV27	CASSPRGREQFF
TRBJ2-4	TRBV27	CASSLSGSHKNIQYF
TRBJ1-1	TRBV4-1	CASSRRQETNTEAFF
TRBJ2-1	TRBV7-2	CASSLIIHREQFF
TRBJ2-3	TRBV5-1	CASSLGLAGETDTQYF
TRBJ2-7	TRBV10-3	CAIVAGDTYEQYF
TRBJ1-2	TRBV6-1	CAVGKGYGYTF
TRBJ2-1	TRBV11-3	CASSQGLAWNEQFF
TRBJ2-5	TRBV18	CASWPGLGRETQYF
TRBJ2-7	TRBV28	CASSRVYEQYF